This entry lists 25 T cell receptor beta chains sequenced from one sample in a study of cytomegalovirus exposure and HLA in healthy donors. PCR amplification relied on 60 Vbeta primers (plus 13 Jbeta primers). Profiling relied on immunoSEQ multiplex PCR, and the TCRdb table lists in-frame clones only, not all of them. The sample lists roughly 170,000 clones, about 68% seen once, with less than 3% in the top ten. Sample: PBMCs. The receptors derive from a female donor in good health and CMV-seronegative.

The chain carries TRBV18 and TRBJ1-2, with no clear D. Trimming cost V 3 bases and J 8 bases, with 13 bases left between them. Germline V gene data show CDR1 as KGHSH and CDR2 as LQKENI. CDR3 length equals 13 residues. The CDR3 region is CASSPTRSKGYTF. In DNA, the CDR3 is TGTGCCAGCTCACCTACCCGGAGCAAAGGCTACACCTTC.

The genes are TRBV28 and TRBJ1-2; D might be TRBD1 (5 bases). V lost 6 bases to trimming and J lost 2 bases, with 13 bases between them. Germline lookup yields CDR1 MDHEN and CDR2 SYDVKM. CDR3 length: 14 amino acids. For the CDR3, the DNA is TGTGCCAGCAGATACAGGTGGAGAAACTATGGCTACACCTTC. Its protein is CASRYRWRNYGYTF.

This clone was picked up one time. The chain has TRBV7-9 and TRBJ2-3, with 9 bases identical to TRBD2. This CDR3 is built from 16 residues. V dropped 5 bases and J dropped 4; count of bases not matched to a gene: 10. The germline gives CDR1 SEHNR, CDR2 FQNEAQ (reference sequence). The CDR3, as DNA: TGTGCCAGCAGCCTTAGCGGGGGCCCCCCGGCAGATACGCAGTATTTT. Protein sequence: CASSLSGGPPADTQYF.

Only a few counts were recorded for this clone. This chain joins TRBV7-3 and TRBJ2-7; no definite D call. The CDR3 is 12 residues long. V shed 5 bases and J shed 3 bases, with 8 bases lying between them. CDR1 and CDR2 (germline): SGHTA, FQGTGA. The chain's CDR3 is CASSPRSYEQYF. The CDR3, as DNA: TGTGCCAGCAGCCCCAGAAGCTACGAGCAGTACTTC.

The chain recombines TRBV6-5 with TRBJ2-1; D possibly corresponds to TRBD2 (5 bases). The CDR3 runs to 13 residues. V gave up 6 bases and J gave up 4 bases, with 10 bases separating them. CDR1 is MNHEY, CDR2 SVGAGI, per germline. Written as DNA, the CDR3 is TGTGCCAGCAGAACGGGGTCGTACAATGAGCAGTTCTTC. Translating it yields CASRTGSYNEQFF.

V and J are TRBV28 and TRBJ2-7; maybe TRBD2 (6 bases). The germline V gene encodes CDR1 MDHEN and CDR2 SYDVKM. This CDR3 has 12 amino acids. V lost 8 bases to trimming and J lost 4 bases, with 12 bases between them. The CDR3: CASSRGGYEQYF. Written as DNA, the CDR3 is TGTGCCAGCTCACGAGGAGGGTACGAGCAGTACTTC.

The genes are TRBV6-5 and TRBJ2-7; weak D call: TRBD1 (5 bases). CDR1 is MNHEY, CDR2 SVGAGI, per germline. This CDR3 has 11 amino acids. V shed 6 bases and J shed 5 bases, with 8 bases lying between them. DNA for the CDR3: TGTGCCAGCAGGAACAGGAACGAGCAGTACTTC. Translating gives CASRNRNEQYF.

This chain uses TRBV7-8 with TRBJ2-1, with 8 bases aligning to TRBD2. The length of the CDR3 is 14 residues. Germline values: CDR1 SGHVS, CDR2 FQNEAQ. The V gene end was trimmed by 7 bases and the J gene end by 2 bases; junction bases not matched to a gene: 4. CDR3 DNA sequence: TGTGCCAGCAAGGAGCGGGAGACCTACAATGAGCAGTTCTTC. It translates to CASKERETYNEQFF.

This chain joins TRBV6-5 and TRBJ2-5, with TRBD2 matching over 7 bases. The V gene's germline CDR1 is MNHEY and CDR2 SVGAGI. This CDR3 has 16 amino acids. The V segment lost 1 base and the J segment 5 bases; nucleotides outside the gene matches: 10. Here the CDR3 DNA reads TGTGCCAGCAGTTACTACTCCGGACTAGTGGGGGAGACCCAGTACTTC. It yields the protein CASSYYSGLVGETQYF.

This rearrangement joins TRBV5-4 to TRBJ2-7; 10 positions match TRBD2. With 0 bases clipped from V and 0 bases from J, the junction kept 0 bases outside the gene matches. Germline values: CDR1 SGHNT, CDR2 YYREEE (reference sequence). The CDR3 consists of 15 residues. The CDR3 bases are TGTGCCAGCAGCTTGGCTAGCGGGAGCTCCTACGAGCAGTACTTC. Translated, it gives CASSLASGSSYEQYF.

The rearrangement uses TRBV18 and TRBJ1-6; TRBD1 matches 7 bases. J lost 6 bases, V lost 0 bases, and 2 bases had no gene match. There are 15 residues in the CDR3. Germline CDR1 is KGHSH and CDR2 is LQKENI. CDR3 DNA: TGTGCCAGCTCACCACCGGGACAGACTAATTCACCCCTCCACTTT. Translating it yields CASSPPGQTNSPLHF.

V gene TRBV11-2 combines with J gene TRBJ2-1, with D maybe TRBD1 (5 bases). The CDR3 extends over 13 amino acids. Germline V gives CDR1 SGHAT, CDR2 FQNNGV. The V and J ends lost 0 bases and 15 bases respectively, with 15 bases between them. As DNA, the CDR3 is TGTGCCAGCAGCTTAGATGGTACAGGCTTAGGGTTCTTC. Protein: CASSLDGTGLGFF.

This chain uses TRBV10-3 with TRBJ1-2, with D hard to call. Between the trimmed V and J ends, which lost 2 bases and 1 base, there was a span of 11 bases. The germline CDR1 and CDR2 sequences are ENHRY and SYGVKD. The CDR3 length is 15 residues. The CDR3 nucleotides read TGTGCCATCAGTGAGGCGGAGGCAGTTAACTATGGCTACACCTTC. Translated: CAISEAEAVNYGYTF.

The DNA of the CDR3 is TGTGCCAGCAGCCCCGTCTCCTACAATGAGCAGTTCTTC. Its translation is CASSPVSYNEQFF. The J gene is TRBJ2-1, the V gene TRBV7-2; D remains unclear. There are 13 residues in the CDR3. V dropped 5 bases and J dropped 0 bases, with 5 bases sitting between them. Germline V gene data show CDR1 as SGHTA and CDR2 as FQGNSA.

The V gene is TRBV18, the J gene TRBJ1-6; D not resolved. The CDR3 has 15 residues. Germline V CDR1 and CDR2: KGHSH, LQKENI. V was trimmed by 0 bases and J by 9 bases, leaving 12 bases between them. CDR3 sequence: CASSPPGSPRSPLHF. In DNA, the CDR3 is TGTGCCAGCTCACCACCGGGCAGTCCTCGTTCACCCCTCCACTTT. The variable domain in full, with the rest retrieved from reference TRBV18 and TRBJ1-6, is NAGVMQNPRHLVRRRGQEARLRCSPMKGHSHVYWYRQLPEEGLKFMVYLQKENIIDESGMPKERFSAEFPKEGPSILRIQQVVRGDSAAYFCASSPPGSPRSPLHFGNGTRLTVT.

The chain couples TRBV29-1 to TRBJ2-2; D gene ambiguous. The CDR3 loop spans 14 amino acids. Germline CDR1 SQVTM, CDR2 ANQGSEA. V lost 4 bases to trimming and J lost 2 bases, with 11 bases between them. The CDR3 sequence: CSVGVLPNTGELFF. In nucleotides, the CDR3 is TGCAGCGTTGGGGTACTACCCAACACCGGGGAGCTGTTTTTT.

This rearrangement joins TRBV5-1 to TRBJ2-1; 8 nucleotides align to TRBD2. This CDR3 spans 15 amino acids. CDR1 is SGHRS and CDR2 is YFSETQ in the germline V gene. V dropped 3 bases and J dropped 6; count of bases not matched to a gene: 8. CDR3: CASSWGPGGSNEQFF. CDR3 sequence (DNA): TGCGCCAGCAGCTGGGGGCCGGGAGGGAGCAATGAGCAGTTCTTC.

The chain recombines TRBV6-5 with TRBJ2-5; 9 nucleotides align to TRBD2. V lost 0 bases to trimming and J lost 3 bases; unmatched junction nucleotides: 5. This CDR3 is built from 16 residues. Looked up from germline, CDR1 is MNHEY and CDR2 is SVGAGI. The CDR3, as DNA: TGTGCCAGCAGTTACTCGAAGGCTAGCGGGAAAGAGACCCAGTACTTC. Translation: CASSYSKASGKETQYF.

This clone has just one count. The chain links TRBV7-3 to TRBJ2-3; 10 bases fit TRBD2. The CDR3 spans 15 residues. J gave up 2 bases and V 6 bases, and 5 bases lay outside the gene matches. Germline V gives CDR1 SGHTA, CDR2 FQGTGA. CDR3 sequence: CASSLTSGVTDTQYF. The CDR3 region has the DNA TGTGCCAGCAGTCTAACTAGCGGGGTCACAGATACGCAGTATTTT. The full variable domain, completed using reference TRBV7-3 and TRBJ2-3, is GAGVSQTPSNKVTEKGKYVELRCDPISGHTALYWYRQSLGQGPEFLIYFQGTGAADDSGLPNDRFFAVRPEGSVSTLKIQRTERGDSAVYLCASSLTSGVTDTQYFGPGTRLTVL.

Worth noting for this clone: One end of the junction fails to match germline, which may point to a read error. The V gene is TRBV10-3, the J gene TRBJ2-1; 10 bases fit TRBD2. Germline V CDR1 and CDR2: ENHRY, SYGVKD. The CDR3 is 15 amino acids. The CDR3 bases are TGTGCCATCAGTGCTAGCGGGAGCTCCTATAATGAGCAGTTCTTC. Its translation is CAISASGSSYNEQFF.

The rearrangement links TRBV11-2 to TRBJ2-1; 7 nucleotides line up with TRBD2. With V trimmed by 3 bases and J by 5 bases, 1 base remained unmatched. The length of the CDR3 is 13 residues. Germline V gene data show CDR1 as SGHAT and CDR2 as FQNNGV. The CDR3 loop is CASSLGGDNEQFF. CDR3 nucleotide sequence: TGTGCCAGCAGCTTGGGGGGGGACAATGAGCAGTTCTTC.

Regarding this clone: A read error may account for a junction end that differs from germline. The chain uses TRBV5-1 and TRBJ2-5; D is possibly TRBD1 (6 bases). Per the germline V gene, CDR1 is SGHRS and CDR2 is YFSETQ. The CDR3 runs to 14 residues. CDR3 loop: CTSSLGARQETQYF. CDR3 bases: TGCACCAGCAGCTTGGGGGCCAGACAAGAGACCCAGTACTTC.

This chain uses TRBV7-9 with TRBJ1-2; TRBD1 matches at 7 bases. This CDR3 has 15 residues. Germline lookup yields CDR1 SEHNR and CDR2 FQNEAQ (reference sequence). The junction had 11 bases not matched to a gene; V was cut back by 5 bases and J by 5 bases. The CDR3 nucleotides read TGTGCCAGCAGCCCAGGACAGGCTGGCGGGTATGGCTACACCTTC. It translates to CASSPGQAGGYGYTF.

The chain couples TRBV30 to TRBJ2-6; D possibly corresponds to TRBD2 (6 bases). V was trimmed by 7 bases and J by 2 bases, leaving 12 bases between them. CDR1 and CDR2 from the germline V gene are GTSNPN and SVGIG (reference sequence). The CDR3 totals 14 residues. Written as DNA, the CDR3 is TGTGCCTTTTCTTCGGGGGCTGGGGCCAACGTCCTGACTTTC. Amino acids: CAFSSGAGANVLTF.

The chain is built from TRBV28 and TRBJ2-3; the match to TRBD2 covers 8 bases. The CDR3 extends over 15 amino acids. After removal of 6 bases from V and 6 bases from J, the junction contained 11 bases not matched to a gene. Germline CDR1 reads MDHEN; CDR2 reads SYDVKM. The CDR3 sequence: CASSPTSVAVDTQYF. In DNA, the CDR3 is TGTGCCAGCAGCCCGACTAGCGTTGCGGTCGATACGCAGTATTTT.